What follows are 13 T cell receptor beta chains derived from one specimen sequenced in a study of cytomegalovirus exposure and HLA in healthy donors. Both 60 Vbeta primers and 13 Jbeta primers went into the PCR. Measured with immunoSEQ multiplex PCR; TCRdb has only the in-frame clones, and not every one. The sample's table shows roughly 120,000 clones. The sample taken for sequencing was PBMCs. The receptor set was obtained from a man aged 30-40 years in good health and CMV-seronegative.

The chain links TRBV2 to TRBJ2-2, with TRBD1 identical over 9 bases. The CDR3 loop spans 14 amino acids. V was pared by 4 bases and J by 7 bases, with 4 bases of the junction left unmatched. CDR1 is SNHLY and CDR2 is FYNNEI in the germline V gene. CDR3 in DNA: TGTGCCAGCAGTGGGGACAGGGCGGTCGGGGAGCTGTTTTTT. It is translated as CASSGDRAVGELFF.

Turning to this clone: An end of the junction does not agree with germline; a read error may underlie this. V is TRBV6-1 and J is TRBJ2-2; maybe TRBD2 (6 bases). CDR1 and CDR2 from the germline V gene are MNHNS and SASEGT. The CDR3 spans 14 residues. Written as DNA, the CDR3 is TGTGCCGGCAGTGAACGGAGGGGCCCGGGGGAGCTGTTTTTT. This gives the protein CAGSERRGPGELFF.

This CDR3 reads CASSPLQGPSSGANVLTF. In DNA, the CDR3 is TGCGCCAGCAGCCCCCTACAGGGGCCCAGCTCTGGGGCCAACGTCCTGACTTTC. J is TRBJ2-6 and V is TRBV5-1; 7 bases agree with TRBD1. CDR1 is SGHRS and CDR2 is YFSETQ in the germline V gene. The CDR3 is made up of 18 amino acids. Unmatched junction bases numbered 10, after V lost 4 bases and J lost 0 bases.

This sequence joins TRBV4-1 and TRBJ1-5; D is unclear. The CDR3 is made up of 17 amino acids. Germline V gene sequence: CDR1 MGHRA, CDR2 YSYEKL. V was shortened by 4 bases and J by 2 bases, with 18 bases between the two germline ends. CDR3 coding DNA: TGCGCCAGCAGCCTCCTGTACCGGGTTGCGGGCAATCAGCCCCAGCATTTT. Translation: CASSLLYRVAGNQPQHF.

Written as DNA, the CDR3 is TGTGCCAGCGGTATCAGGGGGGTGGCCAATCAGCCCCAGCATTTT. This encodes CASGIRGVANQPQHF. The chain employs TRBV28 and TRBJ1-5; TRBD1 matches at 7 bases. Germline CDR1 is MDHEN and CDR2 is SYDVKM. The CDR3 consists of 15 residues. V was pared by 8 bases and J by 3 bases, with 10 bases of the junction left unmatched.

The chain couples TRBV7-9 to TRBJ1-4; D is perhaps TRBD1 (5 bases). Trimming removed 6 bases from V and 7 bases from J, with 15 bases in between. Germline-derived CDR1 and CDR2 are SEHNR and FQNEAQ (reference sequence). This CDR3 contains 14 residues. The CDR3 coding sequence is TGTGCCAGCAGATCAGCAACGGGGGGTGAAAAACTGTTTTTT. It specifies CASRSATGGEKLFF. The full variable domain, rest sourced from reference TRBV7-9 and TRBJ1-4, is DTGVSQNPRHKITKRGQNVTFRCDPISEHNRLYWYRQTLGQGPEFLTYFQNEAQLEKSRLLSDRFSAERPKGSFSTLEIQRTEQGDSAMYLCASRSATGGEKLFFGSGTQLSVL.

The J gene is TRBJ2-1, the V gene TRBV2; TRBD1 agrees at 9 bases. CDR1 is SNHLY, CDR2 FYNNEI, per germline. CDR3 length: 15 residues. Trimming at V came to 3 bases and at J to 6 bases, leaving 6 bases not matched to a gene. The CDR3 region has the DNA TGTGCCAGCAGTGACTGGGACAGGGTATCCAATGAGCAGTTCTTC. Translation: CASSDWDRVSNEQFF.

The genes are TRBV28 and TRBJ2-7, with TRBD2 identical over 8 bases. Germline assignment: CDR1 MDHEN and CDR2 SYDVKM. The CDR3 extends over 13 amino acids. The J segment lost 9 bases and the V segment lost 5 bases, leaving 9 bases of the junction unmatched. The CDR3: CASSPPAGEAQYF. Written as DNA, the CDR3 is TGTGCCAGCAGTCCACCAGCGGGAGAGGCGCAGTACTTC.

This rearrangement joins TRBV10-1 to TRBJ2-5; no clear D. In germline, CDR1 is WNHNN, CDR2 SYGVQD (reference sequence). Trimming took 9 bases from V and 3 from J, leaving 26 bases between them. The CDR3 runs to 17 residues. The CDR3 loop reads CARTSRLRLDDEETQYF. In DNA, the CDR3 is TGCGCCAGAACCTCCCGACTGAGACTGGATGATGAAGAGACCCAGTACTTC.

The CDR3 DNA reads TGTGCCAGCTCACCACCTCAGGGGGGCGAGCAGTACTTC. The encoded protein is CASSPPQGGEQYF. This chain uses TRBV18 with TRBJ2-7, with a weak D call TRBD1 (7 bases). Trimming cost V 0 bases and J 6 bases, with 9 bases left between them. Looked up from germline, CDR1 is KGHSH and CDR2 is LQKENI. CDR3 length: 13 residues. Drawing the rest from reference TRBV18 and TRBJ2-7, the complete variable domain is NAGVMQNPRHLVRRRGQEARLRCSPMKGHSHVYWYRQLPEEGLKFMVYLQKENIIDESGMPKERFSAEFPKEGPSILRIQQVVRGDSAAYFCASSPPQGGEQYFGPGTRLTVT.

The chain employs TRBV11-2 and TRBJ1-4; no clear D. The CDR3 sequence is 15 residues long. Trimming removed 6 bases at V and 4 bases at J, with 15 bases between. Per the germline V gene, CDR1 is SGHAT and CDR2 is FQNNGV. CDR3 sequence: CASSHSTGINEKLFF. CDR3 DNA sequence: TGTGCCAGCAGTCATTCGACGGGTATTAATGAAAAACTGTTTTTT.

This rearrangement joins TRBV29-1 to TRBJ2-6; no definite D call. V shed 6 bases and J shed 0 bases, with 15 bases lying between them. This CDR3 is built from 16 residues. Germline lookup yields CDR1 SQVTM and CDR2 ANQGSEA. The CDR3, as DNA: TGCAGCGTATACAGAAGTTCTTCCTCTGGGGCCAACGTCCTGACTTTC. Its protein product is CSVYRSSSSGANVLTF. Full variable domain (outside the CDR3, taken from reference TRBV29-1 and TRBJ2-6): SAVISQKPSRDICQRGTSLTIQCQVDSQVTMMFWYRQQPGQSLTLIATANQGSEATYESGFVIDKFPISRPNLTFSTLTVSNMSPEDSSIYLCSVYRSSSSGANVLTFGAGSRLTVL.

The CDR3 is CASSLSATSGTRFYEQYF. In nucleotides, the CDR3 is TGTGCCAGCAGTTTAAGCGCGACTAGCGGGACCCGTTTCTACGAGCAGTACTTC. The V call is TRBV27, the J call TRBJ2-5, with TRBD2 matching over 11 bases. TRBJ2-7 matches the DNA end more closely, so the J call is doubtful. The germline V gene has CDR1 MNHEY and CDR2 SMNVEV (reference sequence). CDR3 length: 18 amino acids.